Listed below are T cell receptor beta chains from one sample, sequenced in a study of blood T cell repertoires in COVID-19. TCRdb's table, derived via immunoSEQ multiplex PCR, lists solely in-frame clones and lacks some. The sample lists under 150,000 clones, about 80% occurring once. Sequenced: peripheral blood. These receptors were taken from a human donor in a cohort sampled during active COVID-19. Each CDR3 is given with its conserved first and last residue. The D gene is left open where the match is weak. Rows give clone size only sometimes, using once, few, many, or a class for an expanded clone.

abundance | d_gene | j_gene | v_gene | CDR3aa | CDR3nt
few | TRBD2 | TRBJ2-1 | TRBV3-1/TRBV3-2 | CASSQDRVAGSIDEQFF | TGTGCCAGCAGCCAAGATCGTGTAGCGGGGAGTATCGATGAGCAGTTCTTC
few | NA | TRBJ2-7 | TRBV7-6 | CASSLAGSTYEQYF | TGTGCCAGCAGCTTAGCCGGGAGCACCTACGAGCAGTACTTC
NA | TRBD2 | TRBJ2-1 | TRBV6-6 | CASSSARGGRADSYNEQFF | TGTGCCAGCAGCTCTGCTAGAGGCGGGAGGGCCGACTCCTACAATGAGCAGTTCTTC
few | TRBD1 | TRBJ1-1 | TRBV7-9 | CASRTGTGGLFF | TGTGCCAGCAGGACCGGGACAGGGGGGTTATTCTTT
NA | TRBD1 | TRBJ2-5 | TRBV5-4 | CASSWGQGEETQYF | TGTGCCAGCAGCTGGGGACAGGGGGAAGAGACCCAGTACTTC
NA | NA | TRBJ2-7 | TRBV7-8 | CASSFIRSYEQYF | TGTGCCAGCAGCTTTATTCGGTCCTACGAGCAGTACTTC
NA | TRBD2 | TRBJ2-1 | TRBV7-2 | CASSFPGGQPSGEQFF | TGTGCCAGCAGCTTCCCGGGAGGGCAACCGTCTGGTGAGCAGTTCTTC
NA | NA | TRBJ1-3 | TRBV18 | CASSYTLNRQPGNTIYF | TGTGCCAGCTCCTACACCCTAAACAGGCAACCTGGAAACACCATATATTTT
few | NA | TRBJ2-1 | TRBV11-3 | CASSPSSYNEQFF | TGTGCCAGCAGCCCTTCCTCCTACAATGAGCAGTTCTTC
NA | NA | TRBJ1-1 | TRBV7-2 | CASSLARQREAFF | TGTGCCAGCAGCTTAGCCCGACAGAGGGAAGCTTTCTTT
NA | NA | TRBJ1-1 | TRBV7-3 | CASSRERGTEAFF | TGTGCCAGCAGCCGGGAAAGAGGCACTGAAGCTTTCTTT
many | NA | TRBJ2-7 | TRBV4-1 | CASSRADTTYEQYF | TGCGCCAGCAGCCGGGCGGACACGACCTACGAGCAGTACTTC
NA | TRBD1 | TRBJ2-1 | TRBV27 | CASSFDGQVYNEQFF | TGTGCCAGCAGTTTTGACGGACAGGTATACAATGAGCAGTTCTTC
NA | NA | TRBJ1-1 | TRBV18 | CASSLISGTEAFF | TGTGCCAGCTCACTCATAAGCGGGACTGAAGCTTTCTTT
many | TRBD1 | TRBJ1-5 | TRBV7-8 | CASSKGTGPRYSNQPQHF | TGTGCCAGCAGCAAAGGGACAGGACCCCGATATAGCAATCAGCCCCAGCATTTT
NA | TRBD2 | TRBJ2-2 | TRBV28 | CASSLGLAVGGGELFF | TGTGCCAGCAGTTTGGGACTAGCGGTCGGTGGCGGGGAGCTGTTTTTT
NA | TRBD2 | TRBJ2-4 | TRBV11-1 | CASSPRRLAGNIQYF | TGTGCCAGCAGCCCGCGAAGACTAGCGGGAAACATTCAGTACTTC
NA | NA | TRBJ2-1 | TRBV15 | CATRGYTGFDEQFF | TGTGCCACCCGGGGCTATACAGGGTTCGACGAGCAGTTCTTC
NA | TRBD2 | TRBJ2-5 | TRBV13 | CASSFGLAVQETQYF | TGTGCCAGCAGCTTCGGACTAGCGGTTCAAGAGACCCAGTACTTC
NA | TRBD2 | TRBJ2-2 | TRBV2 | CASGGTSGGWTGELFF | TGTGCCAGCGGAGGGACTAGCGGGGGGTGGACCGGGGAGCTGTTTTTT
NA | NA | TRBJ2-3 | TRBV7-9 | CASSSGLILTDTQYF | TGTGCCAGCAGCTCGGGACTTATCCTCACAGATACGCAGTATTTT
NA | TRBD2 | TRBJ2-3 | TRBV11-3 | CASSPGLAGEGDTQYF | TGTGCCAGCAGCCCCGGACTAGCGGGGGAAGGAGATACGCAGTATTTT
NA | TRBD2 | TRBJ2-5 | TRBV11-2 | CASSFLAGGVGETQYF | TGTGCCAGCAGCTTTTTAGCGGGGGGAGTGGGGGAGACCCAGTACTTC
NA | TRBD1 | TRBJ1-6 | TRBV6-6 | CASSYSGQGNSPLHF | TGTGCCAGCAGTTACTCTGGACAGGGAAATTCACCCCTCCACTTT
NA | NA | TRBJ2-7 | TRBV30 | CAWEDTPYEQYF | TGTGCCTGGGAGGACACCCCGTACGAGCAGTACTTC
NA | TRBD1 | TRBJ2-3 | TRBV5-1 | CASSLPDRDTQYF | TGCGCCAGCAGCTTACCGGACAGGGATACGCAGTATTTT
NA | NA | TRBJ2-3 | TRBV7-9 | CASSLGRGTQYF | TGTGCCAGCAGCTTAGGCAGGGGTACGCAGTATTTT
NA | NA | TRBJ2-6 | TRBV4-2 | CASSQGEVSSGANVLTF | TGTGCCAGCAGCCAAGGAGAGGTCAGCTCTGGGGCCAACGTCCTGACTTTC
NA | NA | TRBJ2-5 | TRBV3-1/TRBV3-2 | CASSHHGQNQETQYF | TGTGCCAGCAGCCATCATGGACAGAACCAAGAGACCCAGTACTTC
NA | NA | TRBJ1-2 | TRBV15 | CATSRDEAVGYTF | TGTGCCACCAGCAGAGATGAGGCAGTCGGCTACACCTTC
few | TRBD1 | TRBJ1-1 | TRBV7-3 | CASSPGQGLNTEAFF | TGTGCCAGCAGCCCCGGACAGGGTTTGAACACTGAAGCTTTCTTT
once | NA | TRBJ2-7 | TRBV18 | CASSPGQDYEQYF | TGTGCCAGCTCTCCCGGTCAGGATTACGAGCAGTACTTC
once | TRBD1 | TRBJ2-7 | TRBV29-1 | CSVGQGTYEQYF | TGCAGCGTTGGACAGGGGACCTACGAGCAGTACTTC
NA | TRBD1 | TRBJ2-2 | TRBV2 | CASAGQGHTGELFF | TGTGCCAGCGCGGGACAGGGCCACACCGGGGAGCTGTTTTTT
NA | TRBD1 | TRBJ2-1 | TRBV2 | CASSEQGAGDEQFF | TGTGCCAGCAGTGAACAGGGGGCGGGCGATGAGCAGTTCTTC
once | NA | TRBJ2-7 | TRBV7-2 | CASSFLVGISYEQYF | TGTGCCAGCAGCTTTCTCGTCGGGATCTCCTACGAGCAGTACTTC
NA | NA | TRBJ1-1 | TRBV7-9 | CASSFTPNTEAFF | TGTGCCAGCAGCTTTACACCGAACACTGAAGCTTTCTTT
NA | TRBD1 | TRBJ1-2 | TRBV2 | CASSGQGSYGYTF | TGTGCCAGCAGCGGACAGGGATCCTACGGCTACACCTTC
once | NA | TRBJ2-3 | TRBV7-2 | CASTQVGARTDTQYF | TGTGCCAGCACCCAAGTGGGGGCTCGCACAGATACGCAGTATTTT
NA | TRBD2 | TRBJ2-7 | TRBV4-2 | CASSLLWTSGYEQYF | TGTGCCAGCAGCCTCTTATGGACTAGCGGCTACGAGCAGTACTTC
NA | TRBD1 | TRBJ2-3 | TRBV5-1 | CASSLVPGTGATDTQYF | TGCGCCAGCAGCTTGGTCCCCGGGACAGGGGCAACAGATACGCAGTATTTT
few | NA | TRBJ2-3 | TRBV7-2 | CASSLLGGRDTQYF | TGTGCCAGCAGCTTGCTGGGTGGGAGAGATACGCAGTATTTT
NA | NA | TRBJ2-5 | TRBV20-1 | CSVPRTTQYF | TGCAGTGTCCCGAGAACGACCCAGTACTTC
NA | TRBD1 | TRBJ1-4 | TRBV6-1 | CASSGTGQGGTNEKLFF | TGTGCCAGCAGTGGCACGGGACAGGGCGGTACCAATGAAAAACTGTTTTTT
NA | NA | TRBJ2-7 | TRBV3-1/TRBV3-2 | CASSLGYRGSYEQYF | TGTGCCAGCAGCCTTGGTTATAGGGGCTCCTACGAGCAGTACTTC
NA | NA | TRBJ2-1 | TRBV4-3 | CASSQDLLGGVLNEQFF | TGCGCCAGCAGCCAAGACTTACTAGGGGGAGTTTTAAATGAGCAGTTCTTC
NA | NA | TRBJ1-1 | TRBV11-3 | CASSLGMQGGAFF | TGTGCCAGCAGCTTAGGGATGCAGGGTGGAGCTTTCTTT
NA | NA | TRBJ2-5 | TRBV7-9 | CASSSQGQETQYF | TGTGCCAGCAGCTCCCAGGGACAAGAGACCCAGTACTTC
NA | TRBD1 | TRBJ1-5 | TRBV2 | CASSGTGLAQPQHF | TGTGCCAGCAGTGGGACAGGGTTGGCTCAGCCCCAGCATTTT
many | TRBD1 | TRBJ2-1 | TRBV14 | CASSQEDRGRQFF | TGTGCCAGCAGCCAAGAGGACAGGGGAAGGCAGTTCTTC
NA | TRBD1 | TRBJ2-7 | TRBV27 | CASSLQGQGIYEQYF | TGTGCCAGCAGTTTACAGGGACAGGGGATCTACGAGCAGTACTTC
NA | TRBD2 | TRBJ2-2 | TRBV5-1 | CASSSAPGLAGELFF | TGCGCCAGCAGCTCTGCCCCGGGACTAGCGGGGGAGCTGTTTTTT
NA | NA | TRBJ1-2 | TRBV7-9 | CASSFWTDHNYGYTF | TGTGCCAGCAGCTTCTGGACAGACCATAACTATGGCTACACCTTC
NA | NA | TRBJ1-2 | TRBV30 | CAWSVWSGGDTF | TGTGCCTGGAGTGTATGGTCTGGGGGCGACACCTTC
NA | NA | TRBJ2-3 | TRBV6-2/TRBV6-3 | CASSAGDTQYF | TGTGCCAGCAGCGCAGGGGATACGCAGTATTTT